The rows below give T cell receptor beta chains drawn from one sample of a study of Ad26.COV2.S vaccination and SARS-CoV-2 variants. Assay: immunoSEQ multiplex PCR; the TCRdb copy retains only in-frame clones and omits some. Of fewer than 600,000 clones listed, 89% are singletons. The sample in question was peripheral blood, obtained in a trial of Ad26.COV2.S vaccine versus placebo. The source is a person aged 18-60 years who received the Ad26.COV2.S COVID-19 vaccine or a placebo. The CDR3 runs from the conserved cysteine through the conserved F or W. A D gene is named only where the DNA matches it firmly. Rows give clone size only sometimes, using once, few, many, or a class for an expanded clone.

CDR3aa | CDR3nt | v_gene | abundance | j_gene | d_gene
CASSLGGGIEAFF | TGCGCCAGCAGCTTGGGAGGGGGGATTGAAGCTTTCTTT | TRBV5-1 | once | TRBJ1-1 | -
CASRFGSHTEAFF | TGTGCCAGTAGATTCGGATCTCACACTGAAGCTTTCTTT | TRBV19 | few | TRBJ1-1 | -
CAWSVTGGGYTF | TGTGCCTGGAGTGTAACAGGCGGTGGCTACACCTTC | TRBV30 | - | TRBJ1-2 | -
CASRETDRQETQYF | TGTGCCAGCAGAGAGACGGACAGACAAGAGACCCAGTACTTC | TRBV21-1 | once | TRBJ2-5 | -
CASSNSTRQGMNTEAFF | TGTGCCAGCAGCAACTCCACTAGACAGGGGATGAACACTGAAGCTTTCTTT | TRBV21-1 | - | TRBJ1-1 | -
CASSQVGTSLAGGYNEQFF | TGCGCCAGCAGCCAAGTCGGCACCTCACTAGCGGGAGGATACAATGAGCAGTTCTTC | TRBV4-1 | - | TRBJ2-1 | TRBD2
CASSLRTSGSIYNEQFF | TGTGCCAGCAGTTTACGGACTAGCGGGAGTATCTACAATGAGCAGTTCTTC | TRBV27 | once | TRBJ2-1 | TRBD2
CASSLVSPRRAVFYEQYF | TGTGCCAGCAGCTTAGTCAGCCCAAGGAGGGCCGTCTTCTACGAGCAGTACTTC | TRBV7-2 | - | TRBJ2-7 | -
CASSPDRETQYF | TGTGCCAGCTCACCGGATAGGGAGACCCAGTACTTC | TRBV18 | few | TRBJ2-5 | -
CASSLPFSGNTIYF | TGTGCCAGCAGCTTACCCTTCTCTGGAAACACCATATATTTT | TRBV7-9 | - | TRBJ1-3 | -
CASRVGNEQFF | TGTGCCAGCAGGGTGGGAAATGAGCAGTTCTTC | TRBV6-5 | - | TRBJ2-1 | -
CSVAQITGELFF | TGCAGCGTTGCCCAAATCACCGGGGAGCTGTTTTTT | TRBV29-1 | - | TRBJ2-2 | -
CASSLVWSGSGQETQYF | TGTGCCAGCAGCTTAGTTTGGTCCGGGTCAGGGCAAGAGACCCAGTACTTC | TRBV7-6 | - | TRBJ2-5 | -
CASSELGGETQYF | TGTGCCAGCAGTGAACTAGGAGGTGAGACCCAGTACTTC | TRBV6-1 | - | TRBJ2-5 | -
CASSLIIQPRDEQFF | TGTGCCAGCAGCTTAATCATCCAGCCTAGGGATGAGCAGTTCTTC | TRBV11-2 | - | TRBJ2-1 | -
CASSSTGLTDYEQYF | TGTGCCAGCAGCTCGACAGGACTCACCGACTACGAGCAGTACTTC | TRBV7-9 | - | TRBJ2-7 | -
CASSPRGAAVRGYTF | TGTGCCAGCTCACCACGGGGGGCTGCTGTACGGGGCTACACCTTC | TRBV18 | - | TRBJ1-2 | -
CASSHLRTGGWTDTQYF | TGTGCCAGCAGCCACCTCCGGACAGGGGGTTGGACAGATACGCAGTATTTT | TRBV14 | - | TRBJ2-3 | TRBD1
CASSQGTGGRRYEQYF | TGCGCCAGCAGCCAAGGAACGGGAGGGCGGCGCTACGAGCAGTACTTC | TRBV4-1 | - | TRBJ2-7 | TRBD2
CASSYGTDNYEQYF | TGTGCCAGCAGTTACGGGACCGATAACTACGAGCAGTACTTC | TRBV6-6 | - | TRBJ2-7 | -
CASSPDSVPSYEQYF | TGTGCCAGCAGCCCAGACTCAGTTCCCTCCTACGAGCAGTACTTC | TRBV6-5 | - | TRBJ2-7 | -
CASSLSGDPYEQYF | TGTGCCAGCAGCTTATCAGGGGACCCCTACGAGCAGTACTTC | TRBV11-2 | - | TRBJ2-7 | -
CATRAGGPLNEQFF | TGTGCCACCAGAGCGGGAGGGCCGTTGAATGAGCAGTTCTTC | TRBV24-1 | - | TRBJ2-1 | TRBD2
CASSLTGEHSPLHF | TGTGCCAGCAGCCTGACAGGGGAACATTCACCCCTCCACTTT | TRBV3-1/TRBV3-2 | - | TRBJ1-6 | TRBD1
CASRGTATYEQYF | TGTGCCAGCAGAGGGACAGCGACCTACGAGCAGTACTTC | TRBV25-1 | - | TRBJ2-7 | TRBD1
CASSHPLASLTPSLLFF | TGTGCCAGCAGCCACCCACTCGCATCCTTAACTCCATCCCTCCTGTTTTTT | TRBV28 | once | TRBJ1-4 | -
CASSFVSGGYNEQFF | TGTGCCAGCAGCTTCGTTAGCGGGGGGTACAATGAGCAGTTCTTC | TRBV7-2 | - | TRBJ2-1 | TRBD2
CASSSYSAAQTGELFF | TGTGCCAGCAGCTCGTATTCGGCGGCACAAACCGGGGAGCTGTTTTTT | TRBV7-2 | - | TRBJ2-2 | -
CASSHGGSADTQYF | TGTGCCAGCAGTCACGGGGGGAGCGCAGATACGCAGTATTTT | TRBV6-2/TRBV6-3 | - | TRBJ2-3 | TRBD2
CASSPNTLESYEQYF | TGTGCCAGCAGCCCAAACACCTTAGAGTCGTACGAGCAGTACTTC | TRBV7-9 | - | TRBJ2-7 | -
CATTDGTNYGYTF | TGTGCCACCACCGACGGTACTAACTATGGCTACACCTTC | TRBV15 | - | TRBJ1-2 | -
CASSLTPQRGYGYTF | TGTGCCAGCAGTTTAACCCCGCAGAGGGGCTATGGCTACACCTTC | TRBV27 | - | TRBJ1-2 | -
CASSARGQPDTQYF | TGTGCCAGCAGCGCCCGGGGACAGCCAGATACGCAGTATTTT | TRBV9 | - | TRBJ2-3 | TRBD1
CASSQGTKVYGYTF | TGTGCCAGCAGTCAAGGGACAAAGGTCTATGGCTACACCTTC | TRBV6-6 | - | TRBJ1-2 | -
CASSIGGNTIYF | TGTGCCAGTAGTATCGGGGGAAACACCATATATTTT | TRBV19 | - | TRBJ1-3 | -
CASSLASGNTGELFF | TGCGCCAGCAGCTTAGCAAGCGGGAACACCGGGGAGCTGTTTTTT | TRBV5-1 | once | TRBJ2-2 | -
CASSLFRLTEFGYTF | TGTGCCAGCAGTTTATTTCGGCTCACGGAGTTTGGCTACACCTTC | TRBV28 | - | TRBJ1-2 | -
CASSKAGCRGYGYTF | TGTGCCAGCAGCAAAGCTGGCTGCCGAGGATATGGCTACACCTTC | TRBV21-1 | once | TRBJ1-2 | -
CASRALAGGLHEQFF | TGTGCCAGCAGAGCTCTAGCGGGGGGGCTGCATGAGCAGTTCTTC | TRBV6-4 | - | TRBJ2-1 | TRBD2
CASSPGSLGEKLFF | TGTGCCAGCAGTCCCGGTAGCCTAGGGGAAAAACTGTTTTTT | TRBV6-5 | - | TRBJ1-4 | -
CASSAQGFSGNTIYF | TGTGCCAGCAGTGCCCAAGGTTTCTCTGGAAACACCATATATTTT | TRBV2 | - | TRBJ1-3 | -
CASSRDGPLNTEAFF | TGTGCCAGCAGCCGAGACGGCCCACTGAACACTGAAGCTTTCTTT | TRBV6-5 | - | TRBJ1-1 | -
CSVHGVPGGAFF | TGCAGCGTCCACGGGGTGCCGGGGGGGGCTTTCTTT | TRBV29-1 | - | TRBJ1-1 | -
CASSPRGGEAFF | TGTGCCAGCTCGCCCCGGGGGGGTGAAGCTTTCTTT | TRBV27 | once | TRBJ1-1 | -
CASTTWGATNEKLFF | TGTGCCAGCACTACTTGGGGGGCAACTAATGAAAAACTGTTTTTT | TRBV7-9 | once | TRBJ1-4 | -
CSVEIQSADTQYF | TGCAGCGTCGAGATCCAGTCGGCAGATACGCAGTATTTT | TRBV29-1 | - | TRBJ2-3 | -
CASSFPQMRRGQETQYF | TGTGCCAGCAGTTTTCCCCAGATGAGACGGGGGCAAGAGACCCAGTACTTC | TRBV28 | - | TRBJ2-5 | -
CATNRGSDEKLFF | TGTGCCACCAACAGGGGGAGCGATGAAAAACTGTTTTTT | TRBV28 | - | TRBJ1-4 | TRBD1
CSVVYPGRGNYGYTF | TGCAGCGTTGTGTACCCGGGACGGGGAAACTATGGCTACACCTTC | TRBV29-1 | - | TRBJ1-2 | -
CASSGGHGGYGYTF | TGTGCCAGCAGTGGGGGACACGGGGGCTATGGCTACACCTTC | TRBV28 | once | TRBJ1-2 | -
CASSSPGANGETQYF | TGTGCCAGCAGTTCCCCAGGGGCAAACGGGGAGACCCAGTACTTC | TRBV28 | - | TRBJ2-5 | -
CASGVSGSLSYNEQFF | TGTGCCAGCGGAGTTAGCGGGAGCTTATCCTACAATGAGCAGTTCTTC | TRBV28 | - | TRBJ2-1 | TRBD2
CASTRGPYNEQFF | TGTGCCTCCACGAGGGGTCCCTACAATGAGCAGTTCTTC | TRBV2 | - | TRBJ2-1 | -
CASSEGLAGVGYEQYF | TGTGCCAGCAGTGAAGGACTAGCGGGAGTAGGGTACGAGCAGTACTTC | TRBV6-1 | - | TRBJ2-7 | TRBD2
CASGRQDRNTEAFF | TGCGCCAGCGGCCGGCAGGACAGGAACACTGAAGCTTTCTTT | TRBV5-1 | - | TRBJ1-1 | -
CASSFPGGELFF | TGTGCCAGCAGCTTTCCAGGAGGGGAGCTGTTTTTT | TRBV7-9 | - | TRBJ2-2 | -
CASSLDGQGRQPQHF | TGTGCCAGCAGCTTAGATGGACAGGGCCGGCAGCCCCAGCATTTT | TRBV11-2 | - | TRBJ1-5 | TRBD1